This T cell receptor beta chain comes out of a study of glioma-infiltrating T cells after dendritic cell vaccination. Study-level background: Autologous tumor lysate was loaded overnight onto monocyte-derived dendritic cells grown seven days with IL-4 and GM-CSF.

All glioblastoma patients lacked an isocitrate dehydrogenase mutation. Germline V gives CDR1 SEHNR, CDR2 FQNEAQ (reference sequence). CDR3 length equals 16 residues. Trimming stripped 2 bases from V and 1 base from J, with 14 bases between. TCRdb's table, derived via immunoSEQ multiplex PCR, lists solely in-frame clones and lacks some. The table lists about 82,000 clones, 70% to 90% of them singletons. This sample comprised blood, obtained before dendritic cell vaccination. The chain uses TRBV7-9 and TRBJ1-1; TRBD1 is a possible D gene (5 bases). The TCR was taken from a human donor with glioblastoma. CDR3 in DNA: TGTGCCAGCAGCTTAAACGGGGGTGGGTCGAACACTGAAGCTTTCTTT. This gives the protein CASSLNGGGSNTEAFF.